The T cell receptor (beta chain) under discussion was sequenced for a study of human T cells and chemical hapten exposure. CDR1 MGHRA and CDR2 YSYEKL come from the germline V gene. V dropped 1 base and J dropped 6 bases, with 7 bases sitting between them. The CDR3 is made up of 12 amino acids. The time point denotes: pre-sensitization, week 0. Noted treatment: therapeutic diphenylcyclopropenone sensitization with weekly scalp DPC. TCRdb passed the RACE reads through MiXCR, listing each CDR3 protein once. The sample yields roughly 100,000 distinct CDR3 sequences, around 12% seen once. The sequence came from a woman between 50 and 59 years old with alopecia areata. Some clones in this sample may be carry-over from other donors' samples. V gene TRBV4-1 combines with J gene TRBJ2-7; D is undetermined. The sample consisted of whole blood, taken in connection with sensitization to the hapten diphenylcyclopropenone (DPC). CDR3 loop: CASSQGLTEQYF. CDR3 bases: TGCGCCAGCAGCCAAGGGTTGACCGAGCAGTACTTC.